The sequence of this T cell receptor beta chain was determined in a study of blood T cell repertoires in COVID-19. Assay: immunoSEQ multiplex PCR; the TCRdb copy retains only in-frame clones and omits some. The table shows 140,000 to 150,000 clones, with around three quarters occurring only once. From germline, CDR1 is MDHEN and CDR2 SYDVKM. Trimming pared 5 bases from V and 8 bases from J, leaving 15 bases between. CDR3 length equals 13 residues. The sequence derives from a man in his fifties or sixties with acute or convalescent COVID-19. Sequencing was done on a sample of peripheral blood. The V and J genes are TRBV28 and TRBJ1-2; a possible D gene is TRBD1 (6 bases). CDR3 sequence (DNA): TGTGCCAGCAGTCCCCGAACAGGGAGAGGCTACACCTTC. It encodes CASSPRTGRGYTF.